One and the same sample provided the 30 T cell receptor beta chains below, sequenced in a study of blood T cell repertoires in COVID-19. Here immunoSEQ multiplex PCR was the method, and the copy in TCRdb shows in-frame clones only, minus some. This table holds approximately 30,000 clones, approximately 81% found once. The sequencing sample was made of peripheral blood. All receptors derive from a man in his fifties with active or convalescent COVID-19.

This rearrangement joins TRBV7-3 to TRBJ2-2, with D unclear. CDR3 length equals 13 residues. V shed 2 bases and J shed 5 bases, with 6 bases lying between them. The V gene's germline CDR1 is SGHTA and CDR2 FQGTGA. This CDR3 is CASSLGETGELFF. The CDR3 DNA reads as TGTGCCAGCAGCTTAGGAGAAACCGGGGAGCTGTTTTTT.

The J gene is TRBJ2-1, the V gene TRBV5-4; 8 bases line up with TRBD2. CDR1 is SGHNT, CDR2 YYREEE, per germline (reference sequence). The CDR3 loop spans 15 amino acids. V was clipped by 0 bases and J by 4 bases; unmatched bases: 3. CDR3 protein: CASSLASGLYNEQFF. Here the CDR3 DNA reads TGTGCCAGCAGCTTGGCTAGCGGGCTATACAATGAGCAGTTCTTC.

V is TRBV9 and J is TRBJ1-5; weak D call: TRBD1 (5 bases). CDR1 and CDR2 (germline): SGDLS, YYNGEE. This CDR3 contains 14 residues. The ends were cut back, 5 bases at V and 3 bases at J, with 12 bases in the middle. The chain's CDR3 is CASRTTGINQPQHF. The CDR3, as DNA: TGTGCCAGCAGAACCACAGGAATCAATCAGCCCCAGCATTTT.

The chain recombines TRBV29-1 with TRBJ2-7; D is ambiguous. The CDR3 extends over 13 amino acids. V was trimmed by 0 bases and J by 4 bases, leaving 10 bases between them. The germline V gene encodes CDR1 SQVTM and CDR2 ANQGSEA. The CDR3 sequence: CSVEEYGAYEQYF. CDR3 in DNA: TGCAGCGTTGAAGAATATGGAGCGTACGAGCAGTACTTC.

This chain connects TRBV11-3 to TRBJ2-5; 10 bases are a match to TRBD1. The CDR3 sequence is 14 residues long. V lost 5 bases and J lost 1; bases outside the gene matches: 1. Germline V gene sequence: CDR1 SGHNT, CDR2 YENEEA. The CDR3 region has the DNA TGTGCCAGCAGCGACAGGGGGCCCCAAGAGACCCAGTACTTC. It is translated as CASSDRGPQETQYF. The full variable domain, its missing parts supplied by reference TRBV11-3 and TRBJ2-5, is EAGVVQSPRYKIIEKKQPVAFWCNPISGHNTLYWYLQNLGQGPELLIRYENEEAVDDSQLPKDRFSAERLKGVDSTLKIQPAELGDSAVYLCASSDRGPQETQYFGPGTRLLVL.

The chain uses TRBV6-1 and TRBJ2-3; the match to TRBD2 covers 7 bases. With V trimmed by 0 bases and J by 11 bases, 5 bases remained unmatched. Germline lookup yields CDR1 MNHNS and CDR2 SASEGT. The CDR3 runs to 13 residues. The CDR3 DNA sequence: TGTGCCAGCAGTGAAGCGGGAGGGGCCCGGCAGTATTTT. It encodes CASSEAGGARQYF.

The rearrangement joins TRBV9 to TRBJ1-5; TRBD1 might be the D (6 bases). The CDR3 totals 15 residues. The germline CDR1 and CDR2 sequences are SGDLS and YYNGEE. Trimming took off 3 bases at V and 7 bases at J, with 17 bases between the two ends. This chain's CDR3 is CASSEATGPSQPQHF. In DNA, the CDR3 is TGTGCCAGCAGCGAGGCGACAGGTCCCAGCCAGCCCCAGCATTTT.

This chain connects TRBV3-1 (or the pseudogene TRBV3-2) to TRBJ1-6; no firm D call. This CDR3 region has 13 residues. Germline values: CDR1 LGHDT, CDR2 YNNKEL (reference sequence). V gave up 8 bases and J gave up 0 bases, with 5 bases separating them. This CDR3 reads CASSSSYNSPLHF. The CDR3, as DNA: TGTGCCAGCTCCAGCTCCTATAATTCACCCCTCCACTTT.

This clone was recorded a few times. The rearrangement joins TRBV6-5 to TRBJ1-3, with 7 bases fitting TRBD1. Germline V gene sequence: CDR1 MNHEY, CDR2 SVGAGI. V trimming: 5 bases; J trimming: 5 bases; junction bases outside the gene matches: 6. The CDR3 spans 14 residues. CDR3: CASSLDRARNTIYF. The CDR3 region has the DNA TGTGCCAGCAGTCTTGACAGGGCTCGAAACACCATATATTTT.

CDR3: CASSLRAFF. CDR3 nucleotide sequence: TGTGCCAGCAGCTTGAGAGCTTTCTTT. This chain connects TRBV7-2 to TRBJ1-1; no definite D call. The CDR3 extends over 9 amino acids. Between the trimmed V and J ends, which lost 3 bases and 10 bases, there was a span of 3 bases. Per the germline V gene, CDR1 is SGHTA and CDR2 is FQGNSA.

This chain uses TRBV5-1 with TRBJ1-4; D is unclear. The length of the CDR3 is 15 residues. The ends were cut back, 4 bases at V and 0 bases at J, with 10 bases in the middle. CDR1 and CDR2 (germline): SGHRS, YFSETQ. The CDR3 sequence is CASSGEAATNEKLFF. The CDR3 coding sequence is TGCGCCAGCAGCGGGGAGGCCGCAACTAATGAAAAACTGTTTTTT.

The CDR3 loop is CASSPSPTGGPTEAFF. In DNA form, the CDR3 reads TGTGCCAGCAGCCCCTCACCAACAGGGGGGCCCACTGAAGCTTTCTTT. The chain has TRBV7-3 and TRBJ1-1, with 8 bases lining up with TRBD1. CDR3 length equals 16 residues. Trimming took 5 bases from V and 4 from J; bases not matched to a gene: 12. Looked up from germline, CDR1 is SGHTA and CDR2 is FQGTGA.

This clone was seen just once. The CDR3 DNA is TGCGCCAGCAAGGTCGGACTAGCGGGTTACACAGATACGCAGTATTTT. It is translated as CASKVGLAGYTDTQYF. The chain links TRBV5-1 to TRBJ2-3; 11 bases are shared with TRBD2. Trimming cost V 6 bases and J 2 bases; bases outside gene matches: 8. The CDR3 totals 16 residues. Germline CDR1 is SGHRS and CDR2 is YFSETQ.

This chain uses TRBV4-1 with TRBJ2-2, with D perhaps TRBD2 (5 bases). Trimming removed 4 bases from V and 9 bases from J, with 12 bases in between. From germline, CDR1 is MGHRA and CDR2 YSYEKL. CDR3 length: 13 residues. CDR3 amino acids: CASSPREIRELFF. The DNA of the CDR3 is TGCGCCAGCAGCCCAAGGGAGATTCGGGAGCTGTTTTTT.

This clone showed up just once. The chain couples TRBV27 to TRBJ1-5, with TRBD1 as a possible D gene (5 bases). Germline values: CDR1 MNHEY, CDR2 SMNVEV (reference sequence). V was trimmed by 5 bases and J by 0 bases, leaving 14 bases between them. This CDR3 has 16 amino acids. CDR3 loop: CASSKTREDSNQPQHF. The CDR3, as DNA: TGTGCCAGCAGTAAAACCAGGGAAGATAGCAATCAGCCCCAGCATTTT.

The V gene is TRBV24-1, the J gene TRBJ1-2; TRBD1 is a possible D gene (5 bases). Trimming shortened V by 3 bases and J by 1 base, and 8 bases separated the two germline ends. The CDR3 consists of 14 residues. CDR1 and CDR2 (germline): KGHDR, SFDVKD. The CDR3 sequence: CATSDGGDNYGYTF. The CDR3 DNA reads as TGTGCCACCAGTGATGGAGGGGATAACTATGGCTACACCTTC.

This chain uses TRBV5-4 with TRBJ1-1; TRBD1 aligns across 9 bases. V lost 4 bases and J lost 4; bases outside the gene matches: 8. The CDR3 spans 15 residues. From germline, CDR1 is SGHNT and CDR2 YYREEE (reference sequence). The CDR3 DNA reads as TGTGCCAGCAGCGGGGGACAGGGACGCTCCACTGAAGCTTTCTTT. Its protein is CASSGGQGRSTEAFF.

The CDR3 protein is CASSSFYGYTF. CDR3 in DNA: TGTGCCAGCAGCTCCTTCTATGGCTACACCTTC. This chain connects TRBV5-6 to TRBJ1-2; D is unresolved. There are 11 residues in the CDR3. Germline V gives CDR1 SGHDT, CDR2 YYEEEE. Trimming removed 3 bases at V and 4 bases at J, with 4 bases between. The complete variable domain, with remaining parts taken from reference TRBV5-6 and TRBJ1-2, reads DAGVTQSPTHLIKTRGQQVTLRCSPKSGHDTVSWYQQALGQGPQFIFQYYEEEERQRGNFPDRFSGHQFPNYSSELNVNALLLGDSALYLCASSSFYGYTFGSGTRLTVV.

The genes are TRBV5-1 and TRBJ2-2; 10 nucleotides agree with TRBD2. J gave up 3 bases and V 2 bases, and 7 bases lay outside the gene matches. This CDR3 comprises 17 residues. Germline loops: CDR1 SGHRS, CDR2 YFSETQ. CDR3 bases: TGCGCCAGCAGCTTTCTGAAGACTAGCGGGCACACCGGGGAGCTGTTTTTT. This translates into CASSFLKTSGHTGELFF.

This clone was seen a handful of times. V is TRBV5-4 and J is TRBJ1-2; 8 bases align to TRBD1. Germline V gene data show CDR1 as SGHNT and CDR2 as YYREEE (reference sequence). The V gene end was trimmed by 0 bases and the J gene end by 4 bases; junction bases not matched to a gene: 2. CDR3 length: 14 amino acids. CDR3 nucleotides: TGTGCCAGCAGCTTGGCGCAGGGGGCCTATGGCTACACCTTC. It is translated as CASSLAQGAYGYTF.

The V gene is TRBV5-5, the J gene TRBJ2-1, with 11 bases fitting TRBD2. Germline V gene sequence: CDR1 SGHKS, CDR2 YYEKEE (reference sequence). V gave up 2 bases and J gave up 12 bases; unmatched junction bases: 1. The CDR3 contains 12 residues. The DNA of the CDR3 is TGTGCCAGCAGCTTCCTAGCGGGAGGGCAGTTCTTC. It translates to CASSFLAGGQFF.

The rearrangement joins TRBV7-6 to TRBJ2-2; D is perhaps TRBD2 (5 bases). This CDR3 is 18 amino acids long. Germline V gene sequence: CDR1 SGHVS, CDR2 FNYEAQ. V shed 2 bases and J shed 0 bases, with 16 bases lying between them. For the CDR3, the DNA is TGTGCCAGCAGCTTATTGGTTGGGCGGGTTGCGAACACCGGGGAGCTGTTTTTT. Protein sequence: CASSLLVGRVANTGELFF.

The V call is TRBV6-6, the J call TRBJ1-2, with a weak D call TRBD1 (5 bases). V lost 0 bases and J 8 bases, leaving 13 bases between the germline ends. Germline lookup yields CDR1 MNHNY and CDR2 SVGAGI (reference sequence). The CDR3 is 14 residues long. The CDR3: CASSYSGQGGGYTF. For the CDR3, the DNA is TGTGCCAGCAGTTACTCCGGGCAGGGAGGAGGCTACACCTTC.

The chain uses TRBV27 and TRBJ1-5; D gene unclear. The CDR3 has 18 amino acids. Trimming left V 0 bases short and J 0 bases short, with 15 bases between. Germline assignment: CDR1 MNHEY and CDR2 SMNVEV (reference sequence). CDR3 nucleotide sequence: TGTGCCAGCAGTTTATCAGTTATCGAGCCCTCTAGCAATCAGCCCCAGCATTTT. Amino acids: CASSLSVIEPSSNQPQHF.

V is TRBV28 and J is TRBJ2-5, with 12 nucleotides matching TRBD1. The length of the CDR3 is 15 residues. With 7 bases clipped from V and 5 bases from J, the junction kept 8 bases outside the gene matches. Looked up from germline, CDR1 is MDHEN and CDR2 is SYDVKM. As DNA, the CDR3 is TGTGCCAGCACCCCGGGACAGGGGGCTACGGAGACCCAGTACTTC. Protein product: CASTPGQGATETQYF.

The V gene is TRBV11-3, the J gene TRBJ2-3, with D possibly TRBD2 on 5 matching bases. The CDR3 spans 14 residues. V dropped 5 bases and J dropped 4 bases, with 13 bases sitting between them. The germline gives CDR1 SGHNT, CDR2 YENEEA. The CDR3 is CASSIGLASDTQYF. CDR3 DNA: TGTGCCAGCAGCATCGGACTTGCCTCAGATACGCAGTATTTT.

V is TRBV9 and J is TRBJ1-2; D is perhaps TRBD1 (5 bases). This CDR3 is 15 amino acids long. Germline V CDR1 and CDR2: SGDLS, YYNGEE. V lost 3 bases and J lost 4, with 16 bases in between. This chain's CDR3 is CASSADPGGVYGYTF. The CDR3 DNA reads TGTGCCAGCAGCGCCGATCCTGGGGGGGTCTATGGCTACACCTTC.

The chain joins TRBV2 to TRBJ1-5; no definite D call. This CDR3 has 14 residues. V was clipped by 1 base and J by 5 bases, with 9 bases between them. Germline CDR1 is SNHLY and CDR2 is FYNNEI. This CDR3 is CASSEVWGDQPQHF. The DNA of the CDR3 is TGTGCCAGCAGTGAAGTCTGGGGAGATCAGCCCCAGCATTTT.

The CDR3 nucleotides read TGTGCCAGCACACGACAGGTTGGAAAGGTTTGCCACTTT. Amino acids: CASTRQVGKVCHF. The chain joins TRBV6-4 to TRBJ1-6, with D tentatively TRBD1 (6 bases). Germline CDR1 MRHNA, CDR2 SNTAGT. V lost 7 bases and J 18 bases, leaving 22 bases between the germline ends. CDR3 length equals 13 residues.

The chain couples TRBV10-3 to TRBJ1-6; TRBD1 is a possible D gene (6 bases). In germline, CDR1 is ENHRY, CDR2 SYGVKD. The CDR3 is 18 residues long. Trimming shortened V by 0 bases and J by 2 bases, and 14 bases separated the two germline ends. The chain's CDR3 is CAISESQGGGTYNSPLHF. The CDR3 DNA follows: TGTGCCATCAGTGAGTCGCAGGGAGGGGGAACCTATAATTCACCCCTCCACTTT.